Following are 15 T cell receptor beta chains from one sample sequenced in a study of OX40 agonist ivuxolimab in advanced cancers. Measured with immunoSEQ multiplex PCR; TCRdb has only the in-frame clones, and not every one. The profile shows around 37,000 clones, 75% to 85% of them singletons. The sample was CD4+ or CD8+ T cells sorted from blood, taken in a trial of the OX40 agonist ivuxolimab. Every receptor here comes from an adult with an advanced solid tumor such as melanoma, head and neck, liver or kidney cancer.

The rearrangement links TRBV28 to TRBJ2-1; 8 nucleotides match TRBD1. There are 17 residues in the CDR3. With V trimmed by 2 bases and J by 4 bases, 10 bases remained unmatched. Germline CDR1 is MDHEN and CDR2 is SYDVKM. The CDR3 protein is CASSLRRTGPEYNEQFF. In DNA, the CDR3 is TGTGCCAGCAGTTTAAGAAGGACAGGGCCAGAATACAATGAGCAGTTCTTC.

The chain joins TRBV5-4 to TRBJ1-6; maybe TRBD1 (6 bases). Trimming left V 0 bases short and J 7 bases short, with 8 bases between. The CDR3 is 14 amino acids. Germline CDR1 reads SGHNT; CDR2 reads YYREEE (reference sequence). CDR3 residues: CASSLGGANSPLHF. The CDR3 DNA follows: TGTGCCAGCAGCTTGGGGGGGGCCAATTCACCCCTCCACTTT.

This clone came up a few times. V and J are TRBV6-1 and TRBJ2-1; 7 nucleotides match TRBD1. The germline gives CDR1 MNHNS, CDR2 SASEGT. The CDR3 runs 14 residues. J lost 15 bases, V lost 0 bases, and 11 bases had no gene match. For the CDR3, the DNA is TGTGCCAGCAGTGAAGCTTCCGAGACAGGGCGGCTGTTCTTC. Translating gives CASSEASETGRLFF.

The chain carries TRBV18 and TRBJ1-1; 9 bases map to TRBD1. Germline V gene data show CDR1 as KGHSH and CDR2 as LQKENI. V was clipped by 2 bases and J by 2 bases; unmatched bases: 0. The CDR3 consists of 14 residues. CDR3 amino acids: CASSPTGGNTEAFF. Written as DNA, the CDR3 is TGTGCCAGCTCACCAACAGGGGGCAACACTGAAGCTTTCTTT.

This sequence joins TRBV7-9 and TRBJ1-1; D remains unclear. V was clipped by 7 bases and J by 1 base, with 10 bases between them. The CDR3 extends over 13 amino acids. Germline V gene lookup returns CDR1 SEHNR and CDR2 FQNEAQ (reference sequence). This CDR3 is CASTRVPNTEAFF. CDR3 coding DNA: TGTGCCAGCACCCGGGTCCCGAACACTGAAGCTTTCTTT.

V usage is TRBV9 and J usage is TRBJ2-7; maybe TRBD1 (6 bases). Germline CDR1 and CDR2: SGDLS and YYNGEE. V shed 4 bases and J shed 2 bases, with 13 bases lying between them. The CDR3 sequence is 14 residues long. The CDR3 reads CASSPQGFPYEQYF. Written as DNA, the CDR3 is TGTGCCAGCAGCCCGCAGGGGTTTCCCTACGAGCAGTACTTC.

The rearrangement links TRBV6-5 to TRBJ2-2; D gene unclear. The CDR3 covers 13 residues. Trimming stripped 6 bases from V and 3 bases from J, with 8 bases between. The V gene's germline CDR1 is MNHEY and CDR2 SVGAGI. CDR3 amino acids: CASSQIDTGELFF. The CDR3 region has the DNA TGTGCCAGCAGCCAGATAGACACCGGGGAGCTGTTTTTT.

The chain links TRBV28 to TRBJ1-2, with a tentative D call TRBD1 (5 bases). CDR1 and CDR2 from the germline V gene are MDHEN and SYDVKM. The CDR3 runs 14 residues. Trimming removed 3 bases from V and 6 bases from J, with 14 bases in between. CDR3 DNA sequence: TGTGCCAGCAGTTTCGTGGGGCGGGGTGATGGCTACACCTTC. Translation: CASSFVGRGDGYTF.

This chain joins TRBV28 and TRBJ1-4, with 7 bases aligning to TRBD1. With V trimmed by 6 bases and J by 5 bases, 6 bases remained unmatched. CDR3 length equals 14 residues. CDR1 MDHEN and CDR2 SYDVKM come from the germline V gene. The DNA for the CDR3 is TGTGCCAGCAGCCCTGGGGACAGAAATGAAAAACTGTTTTTT. Amino acid sequence: CASSPGDRNEKLFF.

The chain couples TRBV7-3 to TRBJ1-1; D possibly corresponds to TRBD1 (5 bases). Germline V gene data show CDR1 as SGHTA and CDR2 as FQGTGA. This CDR3 is 14 amino acids long. Deletions cut 2 bases from V and 1 base from J, with 8 bases between. In nucleotides, the CDR3 is TGTGCCAGCAGCTTAGGACACCGGAACACTGAAGCTTTCTTT. It translates to CASSLGHRNTEAFF.

J is TRBJ2-7 and V is TRBV30; no firm D call. Trimming cost V 0 bases and J 3 bases, with 6 bases left between them. This CDR3 is 12 amino acids long. Germline V gene sequence: CDR1 GTSNPN, CDR2 SVGIG (reference sequence). The CDR3 spells CAWSVQGYEQYF. The CDR3 DNA reads TGTGCCTGGAGTGTGCAAGGCTACGAGCAGTACTTC.

The genes are TRBV19 and TRBJ2-7; 9 nucleotides line up with TRBD1. Germline values: CDR1 LNHDA, CDR2 SQIVND (reference sequence). This CDR3 has 16 amino acids. V shed 4 bases, J shed 2 bases, and the junction held 9 bases outside the gene matches. The DNA for the CDR3 is TGTGCCAGTAGTAGCTTACCGGGACAGGGAACCTACGAGCAGTACTTC. This sequence encodes CASSSLPGQGTYEQYF.

The chain joins TRBV4-1 to TRBJ2-1; the match to TRBD2 covers 11 bases. Germline lookup yields CDR1 MGHRA and CDR2 YSYEKL. The J segment lost 9 bases and the V segment lost 6 bases, leaving 16 bases of the junction unmatched. This CDR3 comprises 17 residues. The CDR3 DNA follows: TGCGCCAGCAGTCCCGTCCTGAATAGCGGGGGGGCCGGTGAGCAGTTCTTC. This translates into CASSPVLNSGGAGEQFF.

V usage is TRBV18 and J usage is TRBJ1-4; weak D call: TRBD1 (6 bases). This CDR3 region has 15 residues. The ends were cut back, 2 bases at V and 7 bases at J, with 14 bases in the middle. Germline CDR1 KGHSH, CDR2 LQKENI. The CDR3 nucleotides are TGTGCCAGCTCACCATGGGGGGCGCGCGGTGAAAAACTGTTTTTT. Its translation is CASSPWGARGEKLFF.

The chain has TRBV28 and TRBJ2-2; the D gene is possibly TRBD2 (5 bases). The germline V gene has CDR1 MDHEN and CDR2 SYDVKM. V lost 6 bases to trimming and J lost 4 bases, with 18 bases between them. The CDR3 consists of 16 residues. The CDR3 region is CASRTGWESGTGELFF. The CDR3 DNA sequence: TGTGCCAGCAGAACGGGATGGGAGTCGGGCACCGGGGAGCTGTTTTTT.